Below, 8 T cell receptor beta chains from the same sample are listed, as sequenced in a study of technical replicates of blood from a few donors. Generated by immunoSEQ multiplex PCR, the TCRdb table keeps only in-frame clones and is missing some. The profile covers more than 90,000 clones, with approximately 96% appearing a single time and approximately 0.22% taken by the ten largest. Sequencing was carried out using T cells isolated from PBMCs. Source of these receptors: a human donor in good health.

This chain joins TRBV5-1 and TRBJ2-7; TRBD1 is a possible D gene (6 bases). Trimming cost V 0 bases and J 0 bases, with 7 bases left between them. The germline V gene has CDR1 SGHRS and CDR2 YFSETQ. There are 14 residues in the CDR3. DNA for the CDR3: TGCGCCAGCAGCTTGGGACAGGCCTCCTACGAGCAGTACTTC. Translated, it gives CASSLGQASYEQYF.

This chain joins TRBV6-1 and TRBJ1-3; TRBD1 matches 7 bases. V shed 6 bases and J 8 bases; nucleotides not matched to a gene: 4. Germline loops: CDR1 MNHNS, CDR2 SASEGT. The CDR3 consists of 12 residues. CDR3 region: CASRLTGHTIYF. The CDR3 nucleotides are TGTGCCAGCAGACTGACAGGGCACACCATATATTTT.

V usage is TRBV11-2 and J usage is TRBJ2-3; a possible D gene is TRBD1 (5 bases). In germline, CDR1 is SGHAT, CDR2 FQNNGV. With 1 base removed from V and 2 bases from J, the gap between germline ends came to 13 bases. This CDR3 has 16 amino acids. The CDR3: CASSLGRGTFTDTQYF. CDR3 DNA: TGTGCCAGCAGCTTAGGAAGGGGAACTTTCACAGATACGCAGTATTTT.

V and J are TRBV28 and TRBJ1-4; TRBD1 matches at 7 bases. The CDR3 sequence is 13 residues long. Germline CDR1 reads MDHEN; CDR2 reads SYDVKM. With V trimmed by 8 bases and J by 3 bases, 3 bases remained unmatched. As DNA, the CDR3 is TGTGCCAGCTACGGGACAGCTAATGAAAAACTGTTTTTT. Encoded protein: CASYGTANEKLFF.

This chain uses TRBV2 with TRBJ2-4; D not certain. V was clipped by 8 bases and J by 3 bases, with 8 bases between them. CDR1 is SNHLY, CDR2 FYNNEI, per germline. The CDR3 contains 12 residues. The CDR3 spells CASPGDKNIQYF. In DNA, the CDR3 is TGTGCCAGCCCGGGTGACAAAAACATTCAGTACTTC. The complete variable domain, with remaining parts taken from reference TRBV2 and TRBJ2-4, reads EPEVTQTPSHQVTQMGQEVILRCVPISNHLYFYWYRQILGQKVEFLVSFYNNEISEKSEIFDDQFSVERPDGSNFTLKIRSTKLEDSAMYFCASPGDKNIQYFGAGTRLSVL.

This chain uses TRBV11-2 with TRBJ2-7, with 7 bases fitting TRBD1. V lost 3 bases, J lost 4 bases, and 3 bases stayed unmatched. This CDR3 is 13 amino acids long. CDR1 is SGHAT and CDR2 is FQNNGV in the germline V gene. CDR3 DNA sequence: TGTGCCAGCAGCTTGGAACAGGGGTACGAGCAGTACTTC. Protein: CASSLEQGYEQYF.

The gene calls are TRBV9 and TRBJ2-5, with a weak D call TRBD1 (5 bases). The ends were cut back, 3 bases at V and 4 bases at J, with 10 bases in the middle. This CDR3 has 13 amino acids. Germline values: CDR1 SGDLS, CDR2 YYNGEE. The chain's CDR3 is CASSAPRVETQYF. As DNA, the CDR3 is TGTGCCAGCAGCGCCCCCAGGGTAGAGACCCAGTACTTC.

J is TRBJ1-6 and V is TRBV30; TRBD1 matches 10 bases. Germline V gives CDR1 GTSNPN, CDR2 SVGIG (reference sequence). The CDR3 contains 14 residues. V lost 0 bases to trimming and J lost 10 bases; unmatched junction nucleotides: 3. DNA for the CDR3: TGTGCCTGGAGTGTAGGGACAGGGGTATCACCCCTCCACTTT. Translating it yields CAWSVGTGVSPLHF.